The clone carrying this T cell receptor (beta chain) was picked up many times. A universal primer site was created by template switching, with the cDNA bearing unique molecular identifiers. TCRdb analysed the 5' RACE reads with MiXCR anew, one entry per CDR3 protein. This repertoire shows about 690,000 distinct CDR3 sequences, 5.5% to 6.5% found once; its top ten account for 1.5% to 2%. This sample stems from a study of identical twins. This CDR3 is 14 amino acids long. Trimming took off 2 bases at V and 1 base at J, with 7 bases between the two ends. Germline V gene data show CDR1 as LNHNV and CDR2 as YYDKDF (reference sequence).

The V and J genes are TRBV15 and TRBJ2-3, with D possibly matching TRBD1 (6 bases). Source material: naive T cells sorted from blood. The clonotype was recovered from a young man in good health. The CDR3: CATSRTGRTDTQYF. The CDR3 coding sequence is TGTGCCACCAGCAGAACAGGGCGCACAGATACGCAGTATTTT.